Below are 31 T cell receptor beta chains sequenced from a single sample in a study of TIL therapy for anti-PD-1-resistant metastatic lung cancer (dated by TCRdb to the early 2020s). TCR beta CDR3 regions were amplified from genomic DNA by bias-controlled multiplex PCR with the immunoSEQ v3 hsTCRB kit. TCRdb took over this immuneACCESS table, retaining in-frame rearrangements with V and J assigned. Such tables are incomplete; in checked studies, under half of the missing clones stem from an unresolved V gene, and the remainder is unexplained. The table for this sample lists just under 60,000 clones; about 70% of them were counted only once. The top ten hold 1.8% of the sample. The time point label here, explained by the study, means: pre-treatment sample, taken before nivolumab and TIL therapy. The source material was blood, sampled at baseline. All receptors derive from a person between 25 and 79 years old with non-small cell lung cancer.

This sequence joins TRBV15 and TRBJ2-1; TRBD1 might be the D (5 bases). Looked up from germline, CDR1 is LNHNV and CDR2 is YYDKDF (reference sequence). The CDR3 sequence is 18 residues long. Trimming took off 1 base at V and 0 bases at J, with 16 bases between the two ends. This CDR3 is CATSRGFTGSSSYNEQFF. In nucleotides, the CDR3 is TGTGCCACCAGCAGAGGTTTTACAGGTTCAAGCTCCTACAATGAGCAGTTCTTC.

The chain uses TRBV11-2 and TRBJ2-7; D not resolved. V lost 5 bases and J lost 1, with 9 bases in between. The CDR3 has 13 amino acids. Germline values: CDR1 SGHAT, CDR2 FQNNGV. CDR3 DNA sequence: TGTGCCAGCAGCCCAGACCTTTCCTACGAGCAGTACTTC. This codes for CASSPDLSYEQYF.

The gene calls are TRBV4-3 and TRBJ2-5; D remains unclear. Germline-derived CDR1 and CDR2 are LGHNA and YSLEER. Trimming took off 1 base at V and 5 bases at J, with 14 bases between the two ends. The CDR3 sequence is 15 residues long. For the CDR3, the DNA is TGCGCCAGCAGCCAAGCGTATGGATTCGGGGAGACCCAGTACTTC. This translates into CASSQAYGFGETQYF.

This clone was observed a few times. The chain carries TRBV6-5 and TRBJ2-1; TRBD2 aligns across 9 bases. Per germline, CDR1 MNHEY and CDR2 SVGAGI. This CDR3 comprises 14 residues. The trim removed 6 bases at V and 4 bases at J, leaving 4 bases unmatched. CDR3: CASRGTSPYNEQFF. In DNA, the CDR3 is TGTGCCAGCAGGGGGACTAGCCCATACAATGAGCAGTTCTTC.

The chain joins TRBV19 to TRBJ1-3; unclear D gene. Germline V gene lookup returns CDR1 LNHDA and CDR2 SQIVND (reference sequence). V lost 1 base and J lost 0, with 10 bases in between. The CDR3 consists of 16 residues. The CDR3 region is CASSIAPSGSGNTIYF. In nucleotides, the CDR3 is TGTGCCAGTAGTATAGCCCCTAGCGGCTCTGGAAACACCATATATTTT. The variable domain in full, with the rest retrieved from reference TRBV19 and TRBJ1-3, is DGGITQSPKYLFRKEGQNVTLSCEQNLNHDAMYWYRQDPGQGLRLIYYSQIVNDFQKGDIAEGYSVSREKKESFPLTVTSAQKNPTAFYLCASSIAPSGSGNTIYFGEGSWLTVV.

The rearrangement joins TRBV5-1 to TRBJ2-1; no definite D call. Germline CDR1 reads SGHRS; CDR2 reads YFSETQ. The CDR3 has 16 residues. With 4 bases removed from V and 2 bases from J, the gap between germline ends came to 16 bases. CDR3 sequence (DNA): TGCGCCAGCAGCCTGGCCCCTAGTGGGACCTACAATGAGCAGTTCTTC. Amino acid sequence: CASSLAPSGTYNEQFF.

The V and J genes are TRBV7-2 and TRBJ1-1; no firm D call. CDR3 length: 13 amino acids. Trimming cost V 6 bases and J 1 base, with 9 bases left between them. In germline, CDR1 is SGHTA, CDR2 FQGNSA. CDR3 DNA: TGTGCCAGCAGTCAGGACCGGAACACTGAAGCTTTCTTT. Its translation: CASSQDRNTEAFF.

The chain employs TRBV7-2 and TRBJ1-1; D unclear. Germline CDR1 and CDR2: SGHTA and FQGNSA. V lost 1 base and J lost 10, with 16 bases in between. The CDR3 contains 14 residues. Written as DNA, the CDR3 is TGTGCCAGCAGCTTAGTAGTCGCCCCGAAGGGAGCTTTCTTT. This codes for CASSLVVAPKGAFF.

In this sample, this clone turned up a few times. The rearrangement links TRBV5-4 to TRBJ1-2; tentatively, D is TRBD1 (5 bases). CDR3 length equals 14 residues. Germline CDR1 SGHNT, CDR2 YYREEE (reference sequence). Between the trimmed V and J ends, which lost 0 bases and 8 bases, there was a span of 14 bases. The CDR3 loop reads CASSLESRATGYTF. CDR3 in DNA: TGTGCCAGCAGCTTGGAAAGCAGGGCAACCGGCTACACCTTC.

The V gene is TRBV7-8, the J gene TRBJ2-1, with TRBD2 identical over 8 bases. The CDR3 covers 15 residues. V dropped 7 bases and J dropped 6; count of bases not matched to a gene: 11. CDR1 is SGHVS and CDR2 is FQNEAQ in the germline V gene. This CDR3 is CASMSAGTRVNEQFF. The CDR3 bases are TGTGCCAGCATGTCCGCCGGGACTAGAGTCAATGAGCAGTTCTTC. Full variable domain (remainder filled in from reference TRBV7-8 and TRBJ2-1): GAGVSQSPRYKVAKRGQDVALRCDPISGHVSLFWYQQALGQGPEFLTYFQNEAQLDKSGLPSDRFFAERPEGSVSTLKIQRTQQEDSAVYLCASMSAGTRVNEQFFGPGTRLTVL.

This chain links TRBV21-1 with TRBJ2-5; the table's D call, TRBD1, has no DNA check behind it. TRBV21-1 counts as a pseudogene. The CDR3 loop spans 19 amino acids. CDR3 coding DNA: TGTGCCAGCAGCAAACTTTCCCTAGGACAGGCGTCCTTACAAGAGACCCAGTACTTC. Its translation is CASSKLSLGQASLQETQYF.

Points on this clone: Relative to the germline gene, one junction end is altered; a read error may explain this. The gene calls are TRBV7-7 and TRBJ2-5, with 8 bases aligning to TRBD2. The CDR3 runs 14 residues. Germline V CDR1 and CDR2: SSHAT, FNYEAQ (reference sequence). CDR3 bases: TGTGCTAGCAGTGCAGGACTAGCACACGAGACCCAGTACTTC. Amino acids: CASSAGLAHETQYF.

In DNA, the CDR3 is TGTGCCAGCACCCTCAGGGGTAGTTACGAGCAGTACTTC. This gives the protein CASTLRGSYEQYF. The chain carries TRBV5-4 and TRBJ2-7; D is possibly TRBD1 (6 bases). In germline, CDR1 is SGHNT, CDR2 YYREEE (reference sequence). Trimming left V 6 bases short and J 4 bases short, with 14 bases between. This CDR3 is built from 13 residues. Filled out from reference TRBV5-4 and TRBJ2-7, the complete variable domain reads ETGVTQSPTHLIKTRGQQVTLRCSSQSGHNTVSWYQQALGQGPQFIFQYYREEENGRGNFPPRFSGLQFPNYSSELNVNALELDDSALYLCASTLRGSYEQYFGPGTRLTVT.

The J gene is TRBJ1-4, the V gene TRBV5-1; D is possibly TRBD1 (5 bases). Germline CDR1 reads SGHRS; CDR2 reads YFSETQ. The V and J ends lost 5 bases and 8 bases respectively, with 16 bases between them. The CDR3 sequence is 14 residues long. In DNA form, the CDR3 reads TGCGCCAGCAGTTCCGGGGCCGAGGAGGAAAAACTGTTTTTT. Translating gives CASSSGAEEEKLFF.

The chain carries TRBV7-8 and TRBJ1-4, with D hard to call. In germline, CDR1 is SGHVS, CDR2 FQNEAQ. Trimming took 4 bases from V and 0 from J, leaving 15 bases between them. The length of the CDR3 is 17 residues. The DNA of the CDR3 is TGTGCCAGCAGCTATAGAGCGGACTTTACAACTAATGAAAAACTGTTTTTT. Encoded protein: CASSYRADFTTNEKLFF.

The chain combines TRBV2 with TRBJ2-7; 7 bases are a match to TRBD2. The CDR3 loop spans 10 amino acids. V was pared by 10 bases and J by 6 bases, with 3 bases of the junction left unmatched. CDR1 and CDR2 from the germline V gene are SNHLY and FYNNEI. The CDR3 region is CAKTSSEQYF. CDR3 coding DNA: TGTGCCAAGACTAGCTCCGAGCAGTACTTC.

V and J are TRBV10-3 and TRBJ2-2; TRBD2 matches at 7 bases. The germline gives CDR1 ENHRY, CDR2 SYGVKD. J gave up 8 bases and V 4 bases, and 7 bases lay outside the gene matches. The CDR3 has 14 amino acids. CDR3 in amino acids: CAISGGGRSGELFF. The CDR3 nucleotides are TGTGCCATCAGTGGGGGCGGGAGATCAGGGGAGCTGTTTTTT.

This chain uses TRBV10-2 with TRBJ2-5; perhaps TRBD1 as D (6 bases). Between the trimmed V and J ends, which lost 5 bases and 4 bases, there was a span of 11 bases. Germline V gene lookup returns CDR1 WSHSY and CDR2 SAAADI. The CDR3 runs 13 residues. The chain's CDR3 is CASSYGQSETQYF. The CDR3 nucleotides are TGCGCCAGCAGTTATGGACAGTCAGAGACCCAGTACTTC.

This sequence joins TRBV30 and TRBJ2-5, with a tentative D call TRBD2 (6 bases). The CDR3 totals 17 residues. V gave up 6 bases and J gave up 2 bases, with 25 bases separating them. Germline V gene sequence: CDR1 GTSNPN, CDR2 SVGIG (reference sequence). DNA for the CDR3: TGTGCCTGCCAAACGGGGGAAACCTTCCCATCGCAAGAGACCCAGTACTTC. Amino acid sequence: CACQTGETFPSQETQYF.

This clone turned up a few times. This chain links TRBV2 with TRBJ2-7; D not resolved. Germline values: CDR1 SNHLY, CDR2 FYNNEI. V was clipped by 9 bases and J by 0 bases, with 15 bases between them. The CDR3 sequence is 14 residues long. The CDR3 loop is CASILLVASYEQYF. DNA of the CDR3: TGTGCCAGTATCTTATTGGTGGCCTCCTACGAGCAGTACTTC.

This clone turned up a few times. This chain joins TRBV27 and TRBJ2-2; the match to TRBD1 covers 8 bases. Germline V gene sequence: CDR1 MNHEY, CDR2 SMNVEV (reference sequence). The CDR3 has 13 residues. With V trimmed by 4 bases and J by 6 bases, 1 base remained unmatched. This CDR3 is CASSSQGAGELFF. The CDR3 DNA is TGTGCCAGCAGTTCACAGGGGGCCGGGGAGCTGTTTTTT.

The V call is TRBV5-4, the J call TRBJ1-2; D may be TRBD1 (5 bases). Deletions cut 4 bases from V and 0 bases from J, with 16 bases between. This CDR3 is built from 16 residues. CDR1 and CDR2 from the germline V gene are SGHNT and YYREEE (reference sequence). In nucleotides, the CDR3 is TGTGCCAGCAGCCCTGAGGGGCAACGGGCTAACTATGGCTACACCTTC. This gives the protein CASSPEGQRANYGYTF.

The chain has TRBV7-2 and TRBJ2-5; no definite D call. The CDR3 loop spans 12 amino acids. Trimming took off 5 bases at V and 2 bases at J, with 6 bases between the two ends. CDR1 is SGHTA and CDR2 is FQGNSA in the germline V gene. The CDR3, as DNA: TGTGCCAGCAGCCCAGTACAAGAGACCCAGTACTTC. Protein sequence: CASSPVQETQYF. The whole variable domain, filled in from reference TRBV7-2 and TRBJ2-5, reads GAGVSQSPSNKVTEKGKDVELRCDPISGHTALYWYRQSLGQGLEFLIYFQGNSAPDKSGLPSDRFSAERTGGSVSTLTIQRTQQEDSAVYLCASSPVQETQYFGPGTRLLVL.

This clone was found a few times. This chain connects TRBV19 to TRBJ1-6; D is undetermined. The CDR3 has 14 residues. Germline V gives CDR1 LNHDA, CDR2 SQIVND (reference sequence). V lost 2 bases and J lost 9, with 11 bases in between. The CDR3 loop is CASSIQVPSSPLHF. The CDR3 coding sequence is TGTGCCAGTAGTATACAGGTTCCCTCTTCACCCCTCCACTTT.

This clone was observed a single time. This chain links TRBV15 with TRBJ1-5; no clear D. Trimming cost V 1 base and J 1 base, with 11 bases left between them. Germline V CDR1 and CDR2: LNHNV, YYDKDF (reference sequence). This CDR3 has 16 amino acids. The CDR3 here is CATSRVVAVSNQPQHF. CDR3 DNA: TGTGCCACCAGCAGAGTCGTAGCAGTGAGCAATCAGCCCCAGCATTTT.

CDR3 sequence reads: CASSIGFLGANVLTF. The CDR3 bases are TGTGCCAGTAGTATAGGGTTTTTGGGGGCCAACGTCCTGACTTTC. The chain carries TRBV19 and TRBJ2-6; the D is unclear. CDR3 length: 15 residues. Germline V gene data show CDR1 as LNHDA and CDR2 as SQIVND (reference sequence). Trimming shortened V by 1 base and J by 4 bases, and 8 bases separated the two germline ends.

The chain employs TRBV28 and TRBJ1-1, with a weak D call TRBD1 (6 bases). The germline V and J ends were trimmed by 5 bases and 5 bases, with 15 bases remaining between them. CDR1 is MDHEN, CDR2 SYDVKM, per germline. The CDR3 totals 14 residues. The CDR3 sequence is CASSLQGGSTEAFF. In DNA, the CDR3 is TGTGCCAGCAGTCTACAGGGAGGGAGTACTGAAGCTTTCTTT. The variable domain in full, with the rest retrieved from reference TRBV28 and TRBJ1-1, is DVKVTQSSRYLVKRTGEKVFLECVQDMDHENMFWYRQDPGLGLRLIYFSYDVKMKEKGDIPEGYSVSREKKERFSLILESASTNQTSMYLCASSLQGGSTEAFFGQGTRLTVV.

The J gene is TRBJ2-5, the V gene TRBV15; D remains unclear. TRBJ2-7 matches the DNA end more closely, so the J call is doubtful. The CDR3 spans 12 residues. Germline V gene sequence: CDR1 LNHNV, CDR2 YYDKDF (reference sequence). The CDR3: CATSRGYYEQYF. The DNA of the CDR3 is TGTGCCACCAGCAGGGGGTACTACGAGCAGTACTTC.

The CDR3 spells CASSLRGGGQRPQHF. CDR3 sequence (DNA): TGTGCCAGCAGCTTACGAGGGGGCGGGCAACGGCCCCAGCATTTT. The chain carries TRBV7-2 and TRBJ1-5; 7 bases are a match to TRBD1. Trimming removed 2 bases from V and 9 bases from J; junction bases left unmatched: 10. Germline-derived CDR1 and CDR2 are SGHTA and FQGNSA. CDR3 length: 15 residues. Full variable domain (outside the CDR3, taken from reference TRBV7-2 and TRBJ1-5): GAGVSQSPSNKVTEKGKDVELRCDPISGHTALYWYRQSLGQGLEFLIYFQGNSAPDKSGLPSDRFSAERTGGSVSTLTIQRTQQEDSAVYLCASSLRGGGQRPQHFGDGTRLSIL.

The chain joins TRBV12-5 to TRBJ2-7; 14 bases line up with TRBD2. This CDR3 is built from 17 residues. The germline V gene encodes CDR1 LGHNT and CDR2 FRNRAP. The J segment lost 5 bases and the V segment lost 6 bases, leaving 12 bases of the junction unmatched. CDR3 region: CASGPGTSGSRCNEQYF. CDR3 bases: TGTGCTAGTGGCCCCGGGACTAGCGGGAGTCGCTGTAACGAGCAGTACTTC.

The chain combines TRBV28 with TRBJ2-7, with a weak D call TRBD1 (5 bases). The CDR3 is 14 amino acids. CDR1 is MDHEN, CDR2 SYDVKM, per germline. V was pared by 2 bases and J by 2 bases, with 10 bases between. As DNA, the CDR3 is TGTGCCAGCAGTTTACAGGGATTGACCTACGAGCAGTACTTC. Amino acid sequence: CASSLQGLTYEQYF. Using reference TRBV28 and TRBJ2-7 for the parts outside the CDR3, the full variable domain is DVKVTQSSRYLVKRTGEKVFLECVQDMDHENMFWYRQDPGLGLRLIYFSYDVKMKEKGDIPEGYSVSREKKERFSLILESASTNQTSMYLCASSLQGLTYEQYFGPGTRLTVT.